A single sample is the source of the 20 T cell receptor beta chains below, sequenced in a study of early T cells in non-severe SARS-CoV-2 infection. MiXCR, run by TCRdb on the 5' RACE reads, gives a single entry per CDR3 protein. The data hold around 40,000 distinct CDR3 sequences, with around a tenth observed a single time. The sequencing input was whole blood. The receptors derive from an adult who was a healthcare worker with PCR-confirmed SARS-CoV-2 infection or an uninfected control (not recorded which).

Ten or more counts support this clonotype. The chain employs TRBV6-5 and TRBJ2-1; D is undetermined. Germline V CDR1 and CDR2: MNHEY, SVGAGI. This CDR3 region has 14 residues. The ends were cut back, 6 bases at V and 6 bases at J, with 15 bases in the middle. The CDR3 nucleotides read TGTGCCAGCAGCCCCCGGGTCCACTTCAATGAGCAGTTCTTC. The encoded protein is CASSPRVHFNEQFF.

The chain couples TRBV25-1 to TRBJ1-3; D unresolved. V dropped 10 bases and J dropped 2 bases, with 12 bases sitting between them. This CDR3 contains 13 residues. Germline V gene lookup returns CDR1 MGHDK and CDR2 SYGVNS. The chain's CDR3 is CATAGRPGNTIYF. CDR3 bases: TGTGCCACCGCCGGAAGACCTGGAAACACCATATATTTT.

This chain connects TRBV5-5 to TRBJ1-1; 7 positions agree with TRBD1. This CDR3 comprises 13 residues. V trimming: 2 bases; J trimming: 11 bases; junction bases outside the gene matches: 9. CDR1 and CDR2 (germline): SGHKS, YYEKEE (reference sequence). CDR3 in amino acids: CASSFKGAITAFF. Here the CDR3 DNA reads TGTGCCAGCAGCTTCAAGGGGGCGATTACGGCTTTCTTT.

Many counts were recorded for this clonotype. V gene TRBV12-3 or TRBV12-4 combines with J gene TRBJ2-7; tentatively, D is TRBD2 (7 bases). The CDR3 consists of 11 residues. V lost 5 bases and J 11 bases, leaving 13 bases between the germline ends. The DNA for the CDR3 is TGTGCCAGCAGTGGGGGGGGCGCTAAGTACTTC. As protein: CASSGGGAKYF.

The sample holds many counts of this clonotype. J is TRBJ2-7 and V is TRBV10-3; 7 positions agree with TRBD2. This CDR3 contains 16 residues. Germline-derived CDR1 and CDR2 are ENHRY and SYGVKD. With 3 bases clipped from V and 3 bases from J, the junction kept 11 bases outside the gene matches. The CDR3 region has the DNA TGTGCCATCAGTGATATGACCCAAGCGGGAAACTACGAGCAGTACTTC. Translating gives CAISDMTQAGNYEQYF.

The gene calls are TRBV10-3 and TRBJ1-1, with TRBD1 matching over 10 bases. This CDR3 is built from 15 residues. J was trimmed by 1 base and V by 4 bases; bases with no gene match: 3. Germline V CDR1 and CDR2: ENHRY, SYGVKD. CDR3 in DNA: TGTGCCATCAGTGGACAGGGGGCGCGGAACACTGAAGCTTTCTTT. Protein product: CAISGQGARNTEAFF.

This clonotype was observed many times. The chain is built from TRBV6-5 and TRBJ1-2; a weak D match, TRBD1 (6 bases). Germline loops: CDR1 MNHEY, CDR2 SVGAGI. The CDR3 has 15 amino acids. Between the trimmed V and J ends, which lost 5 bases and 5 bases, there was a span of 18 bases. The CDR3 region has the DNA TGTGCCAGCAGTCTAACGACAGGAAACCTTTATGGCTACACCTTC. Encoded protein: CASSLTTGNLYGYTF.

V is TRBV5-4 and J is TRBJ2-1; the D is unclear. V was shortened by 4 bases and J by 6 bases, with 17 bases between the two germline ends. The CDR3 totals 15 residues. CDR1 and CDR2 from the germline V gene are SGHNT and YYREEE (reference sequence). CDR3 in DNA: TGTGCCAGCAGCACCACGGTCACGGATACCAATGAGCAGTTCTTC. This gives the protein CASSTTVTDTNEQFF.

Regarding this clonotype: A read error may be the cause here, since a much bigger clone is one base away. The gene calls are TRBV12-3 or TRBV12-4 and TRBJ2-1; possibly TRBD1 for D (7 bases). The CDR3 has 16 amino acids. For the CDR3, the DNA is TGTGGCAGCAGCCATATAGGGGGCGGGATAAACAATGAGCAGTTCTTC. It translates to CGSSHIGGGINNEQFF.

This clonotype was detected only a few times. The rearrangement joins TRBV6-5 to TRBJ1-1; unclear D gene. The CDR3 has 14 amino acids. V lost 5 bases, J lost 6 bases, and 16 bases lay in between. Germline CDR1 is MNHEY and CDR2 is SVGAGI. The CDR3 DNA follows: TGTGCCAGCAGTGCGGGATCCCGTCAGGCTGAAGCTTTCTTT. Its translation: CASSAGSRQAEAFF.

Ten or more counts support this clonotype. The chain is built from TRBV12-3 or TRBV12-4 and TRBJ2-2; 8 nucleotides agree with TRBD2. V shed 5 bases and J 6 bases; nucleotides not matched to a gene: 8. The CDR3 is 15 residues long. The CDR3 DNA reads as TGTGCCAGCAGTCACCCGGGACTAGGGGCCGGGGAGCTGTTTTTT. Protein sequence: CASSHPGLGAGELFF.

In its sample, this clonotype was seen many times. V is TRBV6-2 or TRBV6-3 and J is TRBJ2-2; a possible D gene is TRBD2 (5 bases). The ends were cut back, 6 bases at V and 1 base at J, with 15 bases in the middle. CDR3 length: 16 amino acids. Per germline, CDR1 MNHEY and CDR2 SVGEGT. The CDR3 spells CASRPRGGRNTGELFF. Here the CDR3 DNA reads TGTGCCAGCAGGCCCAGAGGCGGGCGGAACACCGGGGAGCTGTTTTTT.

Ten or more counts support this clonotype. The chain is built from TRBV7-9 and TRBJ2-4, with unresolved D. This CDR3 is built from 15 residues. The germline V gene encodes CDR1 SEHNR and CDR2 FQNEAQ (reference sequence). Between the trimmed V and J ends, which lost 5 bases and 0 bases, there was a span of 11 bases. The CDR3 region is CASSLRQLAKNIQYF. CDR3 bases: TGTGCCAGCAGCCTGAGGCAATTAGCCAAAAACATTCAGTACTTC.

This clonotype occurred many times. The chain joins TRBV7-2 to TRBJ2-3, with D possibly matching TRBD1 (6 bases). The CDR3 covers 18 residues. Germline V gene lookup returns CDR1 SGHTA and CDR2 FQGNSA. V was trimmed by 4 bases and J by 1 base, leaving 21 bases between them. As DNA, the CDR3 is TGTGCCAGCAGCTCCCAGGGCAGGGGCCACCGGGGCACAGATACGCAGTATTTT. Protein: CASSSQGRGHRGTDTQYF.

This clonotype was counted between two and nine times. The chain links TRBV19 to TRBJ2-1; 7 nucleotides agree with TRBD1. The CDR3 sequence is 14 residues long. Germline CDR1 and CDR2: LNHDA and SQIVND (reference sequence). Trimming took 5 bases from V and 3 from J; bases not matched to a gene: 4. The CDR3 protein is CASSRQGGYNEQFF. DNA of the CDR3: TGTGCCAGTAGTCGACAGGGCGGCTACAATGAGCAGTTCTTC.

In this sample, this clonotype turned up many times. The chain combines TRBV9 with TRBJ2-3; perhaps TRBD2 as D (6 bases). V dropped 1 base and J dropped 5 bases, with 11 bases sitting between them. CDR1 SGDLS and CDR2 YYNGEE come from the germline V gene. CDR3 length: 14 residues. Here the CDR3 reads CASSVMTSGDTQYF. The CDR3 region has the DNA TGTGCCAGCAGCGTAATGACTAGTGGAGATACGCAGTATTTT.

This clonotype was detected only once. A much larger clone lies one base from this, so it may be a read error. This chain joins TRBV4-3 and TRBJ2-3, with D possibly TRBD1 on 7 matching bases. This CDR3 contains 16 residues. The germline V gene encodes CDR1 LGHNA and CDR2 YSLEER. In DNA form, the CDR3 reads TGCGCCAGCAGCCCCACAGGGGACTTTGGGGCAGATATGCAGTATTTT. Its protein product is CASSPTGDFGADMQYF.

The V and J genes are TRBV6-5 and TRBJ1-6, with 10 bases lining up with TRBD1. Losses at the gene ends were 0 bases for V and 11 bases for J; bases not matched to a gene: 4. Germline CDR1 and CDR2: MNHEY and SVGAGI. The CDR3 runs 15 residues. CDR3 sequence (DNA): TGTGCCAGCAGTTACTCAAGGGACAGGGGAGCACCCCTCCACTTT. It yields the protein CASSYSRDRGAPLHF.

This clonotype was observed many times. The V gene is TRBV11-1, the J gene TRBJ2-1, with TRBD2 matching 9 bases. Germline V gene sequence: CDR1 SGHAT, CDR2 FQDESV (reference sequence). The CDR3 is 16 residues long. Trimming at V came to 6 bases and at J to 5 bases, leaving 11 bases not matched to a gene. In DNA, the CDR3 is TGTGCCAGCAGGACCCTAGCGGGACCAAGTCACAATGAGCAGTTCTTC. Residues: CASRTLAGPSHNEQFF.

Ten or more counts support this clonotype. The CDR3 here is CASSPAGTVSYEQYF. The CDR3 bases are TGTGCCAGCTCACCAGCCGGGACAGTCTCCTACGAGCAGTACTTC. The chain has TRBV18 and TRBJ2-7; TRBD1 matches at 7 bases. This CDR3 region has 15 residues. Germline lookup yields CDR1 KGHSH and CDR2 LQKENI. With V trimmed by 2 bases and J by 0 bases, 4 bases remained unmatched.